The TCR beta chain described here comes from a study of post-analysis software for immune sequencing data. This CDR3 contains 14 residues. Trimming took 3 bases from V and 2 from J, leaving 11 bases between them. Germline V lookup: CDR1 SGHRS, CDR2 YFSETQ. Study-level results: Comparison of patients with controls showed about 5 TRBV segments more frequent in patients, TRBV5-6, TRBV5-1 and TRBV20-1 among them. Normalized Chao1 diversity in multiple sclerosis patients fell significantly below that of controls.

Unique molecular identifiers were built into the TCR beta cDNA libraries. TCRdb independently ran MiXCR on the PCR reads; one entry per CDR3 protein. Among almost 700,000 distinct CDR3 sequences listed, approximately 59% were seen once. As regards this clonotype: No antigen is known for it.

The genes are TRBV5-1 and TRBJ2-5, with D maybe TRBD1 (6 bases). The TCR sequence derives from a girl aged 2-15 years with multiple sclerosis. Sequencing input: blood. The CDR3 here is CASSSLQGQETQYF. In nucleotides, the CDR3 is TGCGCCAGCAGCTCCCTACAGGGACAAGAGACCCAGTACTTC.